Shown below are 2 T cell receptor beta chains from a single sample sequenced in a study of OX40 agonist ivuxolimab in advanced cancers. The table came from immunoSEQ multiplex PCR; TCRdb's copy has only in-frame clones and leaves some out. The table includes about 22,000 clones, approximately 84% detected once. The sample consisted of CD4+ or CD8+ T cells sorted from blood, taken in a trial of the OX40 agonist ivuxolimab. Source of these receptors: an adult with an advanced solid tumor such as melanoma, head and neck, liver or kidney cancer.

The CDR3 here is CASSTGQGFEAFF. CDR3 in DNA: TGTGCCAGTAGTACGGGACAGGGCTTCGAAGCTTTCTTT. This chain links TRBV19 with TRBJ1-1, with 9 bases matching TRBD1. After removal of 4 bases from V and 8 bases from J, the junction contained 5 bases not matched to a gene. Germline CDR1 is LNHDA and CDR2 is SQIVND (reference sequence). The CDR3 extends over 13 amino acids.

V and J are TRBV19 and TRBJ1-1; D unclear. The CDR3 sequence is 13 residues long. Between the trimmed V and J ends, which lost 3 bases and 4 bases, there was a span of 9 bases. Germline V lookup: CDR1 LNHDA, CDR2 SQIVND (reference sequence). The CDR3 is CASSIVASTEAFF. In DNA, the CDR3 is TGTGCCAGTAGTATCGTTGCAAGCACTGAAGCTTTCTTT.